The next 5 T cell receptor beta chains were all read from a single sample in a study of shared clonotypes between healthy human individuals. Measured with immunoSEQ multiplex PCR; TCRdb has only the in-frame clones, and not every one. The data show roughly 530,000 clones, 90% to 97% seen once. Sequencing was performed on naive CD4+ T cells sorted from blood. Described subset: CD45RA+ positively selected. These receptors were collected from a woman aged 30 to 39 in good health.

This clone has only one observation. V and J are TRBV28 and TRBJ1-2; D possibly corresponds to TRBD1 (5 bases). Trimming took 6 bases from V and 4 from J, leaving 18 bases between them. The CDR3 is 15 amino acids. Per germline, CDR1 MDHEN and CDR2 SYDVKM. DNA of the CDR3: TGTGCCAGCAGCCCCGGGGGGGGGTGGGGCTATGGCTACACCTTC. Its protein product is CASSPGGGWGYGYTF.

The chain joins TRBV2 to TRBJ2-6; no firm D call. V was shortened by 3 bases and J by 9 bases, with 3 bases between the two germline ends. The germline V gene has CDR1 SNHLY and CDR2 FYNNEI. The length of the CDR3 is 11 residues. The CDR3 spells CASSEFNVLTF. The CDR3, as DNA: TGTGCCAGCAGTGAGTTCAACGTCCTGACTTTC.

Comments on this clone: Relative to the germline gene, one junction end is altered; a read error may explain this. The J gene is TRBJ1-1, the V gene TRBV7-8; D not resolved. In germline, CDR1 is SGHVS, CDR2 FQNEAQ. This CDR3 is 14 amino acids long. CDR3: CASSPIGRNIEAFF. CDR3 nucleotide sequence: TGTGCCAGCAGCCCGATCGGACGGAACATTGAAGCTTTCTTT.

The chain joins TRBV6-5 to TRBJ1-2; D possibly corresponds to TRBD1 (6 bases). This CDR3 comprises 15 residues. Deletions cut 0 bases from V and 6 bases from J, with 14 bases between. Germline V lookup: CDR1 MNHEY, CDR2 SVGAGI. This CDR3 is CASSYSSGTTDGYTF. CDR3 nucleotide sequence: TGTGCCAGCAGTTACTCGTCGGGGACAACCGATGGCTACACCTTC.

The V gene is TRBV30, the J gene TRBJ2-1; D not certain. Trimming shortened V by 4 bases and J by 10 bases, and 11 bases separated the two germline ends. The CDR3 spans 11 residues. CDR1 and CDR2 from the germline V gene are GTSNPN and SVGIG (reference sequence). This CDR3 reads CAWTPIIEQFF. DNA for the CDR3: TGTGCCTGGACCCCTATTATAGAGCAGTTCTTC.